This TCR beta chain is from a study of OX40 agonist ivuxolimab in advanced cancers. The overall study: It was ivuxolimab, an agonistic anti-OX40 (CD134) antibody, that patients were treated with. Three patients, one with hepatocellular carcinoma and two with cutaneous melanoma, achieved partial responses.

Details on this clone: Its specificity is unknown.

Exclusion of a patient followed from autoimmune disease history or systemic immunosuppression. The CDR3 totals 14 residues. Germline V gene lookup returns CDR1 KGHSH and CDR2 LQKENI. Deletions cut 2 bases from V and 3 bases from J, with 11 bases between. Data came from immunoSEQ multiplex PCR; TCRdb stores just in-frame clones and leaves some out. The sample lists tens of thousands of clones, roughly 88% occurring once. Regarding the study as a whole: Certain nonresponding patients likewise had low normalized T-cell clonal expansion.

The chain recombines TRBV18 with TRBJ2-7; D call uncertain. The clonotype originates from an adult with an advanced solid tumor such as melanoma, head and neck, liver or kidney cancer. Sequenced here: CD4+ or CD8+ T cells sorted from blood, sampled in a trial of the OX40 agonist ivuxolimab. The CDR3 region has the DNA TGTGCCAGCTCACCAAGTTCGGCAGGCTACGAGCAGTACTTC. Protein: CASSPSSAGYEQYF.